This T cell receptor beta chain was identified in a study of T cell responses to AZD1222 COVID-19 vaccine (TCRdb year 2021). Concerning the study at large: A total of 233 trial participants underwent TCR sequencing, of whom 200 to 220 received two doses of AZD1222 and some 25 received two doses of the MenACWY control vaccine. Enrollment into the trials was organized by age into subgroups of 18-55, 56-69 and 70-plus years, and those subgroups contained approximately 150, 30 and 60 TCR-sequenced participants, respectively. Broader findings and caveats from the paper: Most participants were white British and females outnumbered males, and the authors suggested that clonal diversity may have been underestimated. A significant rise in spike-specific TCR breadth and depth was observed after two AZD1222 doses relative to day 0 and relative to MenACWY recipients. Because no day 14 peak-response samples were available, repertoires were characterized only after the peak T cell response. Vaccine-associated CD4 TCRs spanned the whole spike protein, with dominant responses in regions 160-218 and 743-854. Reportedly, almost half of the unique spike-specific TCRs recognized epitopes lying outside the regions that are mutated in the B.1.351 and B.1.1.7 variants. Conclusions about previously exposed vaccinees are limited because only five or six AZD1222 recipients were SARS-CoV-2 seropositive at baseline. In the small 56-69-year group, the increase in depth fell short of significance, most likely because of low power.

Its CDR3 holds 14 amino acids, cysteine through phenylalanine. Kept here is only the CDR3 DNA, which spans 42 bases and is read in frame from base 1. V is pared back by 4 bases and J by 1 base, with 11 bases lying between the germline termini. The CDR1 and CDR2 encoded by the germline V gene (reference sequence) are GTSNPN and SVGIG. As regards this clone: It has no known antigen specificity. No per-base quality is available; no much larger clone lies one base away.

The CDR3 regions of human TCRbeta chains were analyzed by immunosequencing. Per the authors' processing: TCRs in the repertoires were matched against a reference library of SARS-CoV-2-specific TCRs that had been generated with the MIRA antigen-specificity platform. Breadth was defined as the fraction of unique TCRs that were SARS-CoV-2-associated. Depth was defined as the fraction of total T cells that were SARS-CoV-2-associated. Each spike-specific TCR was assigned to its reactive spike region and to a CD4 or CD8 class using the MIRA data. Log10-transformed breadth and depth values were compared by one-way ANOVA with Sidak's multiple comparisons tests. The table was pulled from immuneACCESS by TCRdb, which kept in-frame rearrangements only. Such tables lose some clones; where checked, under half of the loss comes from unresolved V genes, and the rest has no known cause. V and J calls plus clone size are reproduced from that table; the DNA served to infer D and trimming. The sample records about 89,000 clones, about 89% of which are singletons. The ten largest account for 5% to 6.5% of the sample.

The time point label corresponds to: about 28 days (+/-7) after the second vaccine dose. AZD1222 recipients given second doses at about 4 weeks or at about 12 weeks were pooled, since spike-specific TCR depth and breadth were not found to differ between the two schedules. The vaccinee samples were drawn from two UK trials, COV001 and COV002, one of which was a single-blind randomized controlled phase 2/3 trial testing AZD1222 (ChAdOx1 nCoV-19) in healthy adults. Trial participant PBMC samples were collected at day 0 and day 28 after the second dose for TCRbeta chain sequencing. Here the sequenced sample was peripheral blood, taken 28 days after the second AZD1222 dose. Recombination connected TRBV30 to TRBJ1-5; the D gene is not confidently resolved. The clonotype was recovered from an adult who received the AZD1222 COVID-19 vaccine. Here the CDR3 is given as CAWTRGLSNQPQHF. The DNA reads TGTGCCTGGACGAGAGGGCTAAGCAATCAGCCCCAGCATTTT. The CDR3 plus the reference TRBV30 and TRBJ1-5 genes for the other parts give the full variable domain: SQTIHQWPATLVQPVGSPLSLECTVEGTSNPNLYWYRQAAGRGLQLLFYSVGIGQISSEVPQNLSASRPQDRQFILSSKKLLLSDSGFYLCAWTRGLSNQPQHFGDGTRLSIL.